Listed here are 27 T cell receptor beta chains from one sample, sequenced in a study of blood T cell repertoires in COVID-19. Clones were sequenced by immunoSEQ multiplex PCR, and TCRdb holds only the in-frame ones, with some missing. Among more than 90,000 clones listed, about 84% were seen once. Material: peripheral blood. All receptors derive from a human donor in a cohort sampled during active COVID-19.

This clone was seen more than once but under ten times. The CDR3 DNA reads TGTGCCAGTAGTCCGGGAGGGCCGTCCGATGAGCAGTTCTTC. It encodes CASSPGGPSDEQFF. This chain uses TRBV19 with TRBJ2-1, with 8 bases matching TRBD2. The CDR3 runs to 14 residues. Losses at the gene ends were 5 bases for V and 8 bases for J; bases not matched to a gene: 8. CDR1 is LNHDA and CDR2 is SQIVND in the germline V gene (reference sequence).

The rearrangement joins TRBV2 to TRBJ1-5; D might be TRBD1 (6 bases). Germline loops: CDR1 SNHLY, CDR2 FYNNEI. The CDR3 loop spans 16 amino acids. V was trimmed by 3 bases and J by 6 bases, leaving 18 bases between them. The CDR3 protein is CASSDGFAGGGQPQHF. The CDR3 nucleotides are TGTGCCAGCAGTGATGGTTTTGCGGGGGGCGGTCAGCCCCAGCATTTT.

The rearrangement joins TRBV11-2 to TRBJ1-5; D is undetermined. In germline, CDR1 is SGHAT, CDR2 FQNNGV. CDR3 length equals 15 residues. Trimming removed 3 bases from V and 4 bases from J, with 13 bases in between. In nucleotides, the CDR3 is TGTGCCAGCAGCTTTAATGAGGCAGCTAATCAGCCCCAGCATTTT. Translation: CASSFNEAANQPQHF.

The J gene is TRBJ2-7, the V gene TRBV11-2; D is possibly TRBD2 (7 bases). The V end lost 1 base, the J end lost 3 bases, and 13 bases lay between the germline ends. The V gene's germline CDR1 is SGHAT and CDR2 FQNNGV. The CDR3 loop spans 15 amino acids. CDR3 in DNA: TGTGCCAGCAGCTTAGGAAAGGGGGGGAACTACGAGCAGTACTTC. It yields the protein CASSLGKGGNYEQYF.

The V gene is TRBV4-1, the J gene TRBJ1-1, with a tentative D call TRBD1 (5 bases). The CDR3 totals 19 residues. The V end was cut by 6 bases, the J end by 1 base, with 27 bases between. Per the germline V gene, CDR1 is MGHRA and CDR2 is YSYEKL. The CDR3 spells CASSPSKGLSDWGNTEAFF. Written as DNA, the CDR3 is TGCGCCAGCAGTCCCTCCAAGGGGCTCTCAGACTGGGGGAACACTGAAGCTTTCTTT.

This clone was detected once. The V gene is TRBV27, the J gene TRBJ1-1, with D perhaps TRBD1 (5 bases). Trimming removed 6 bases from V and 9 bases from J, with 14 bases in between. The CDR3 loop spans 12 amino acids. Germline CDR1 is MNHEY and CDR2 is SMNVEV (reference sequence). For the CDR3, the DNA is TGTGCCAGCAGAACCGGGGGAGGAAAAGCTTTCTTT. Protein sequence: CASRTGGGKAFF.

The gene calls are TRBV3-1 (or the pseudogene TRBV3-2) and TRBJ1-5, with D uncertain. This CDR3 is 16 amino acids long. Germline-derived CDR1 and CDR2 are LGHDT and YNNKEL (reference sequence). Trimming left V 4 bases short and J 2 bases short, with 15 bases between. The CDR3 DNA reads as TGTGCCAGCAGCCCGTCAGCAGGAGGAGGCAATCAGCCCCAGCATTTT. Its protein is CASSPSAGGGNQPQHF.

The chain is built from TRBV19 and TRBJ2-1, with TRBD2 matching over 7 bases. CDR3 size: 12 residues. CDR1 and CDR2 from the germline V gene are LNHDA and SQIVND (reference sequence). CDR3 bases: TGTGGGTCGCGGGGGACCTACAATGAGCAGTTCTTC. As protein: CGSRGTYNEQFF.

CDR3 DNA: TGCGCCAGCAGCCAAGAGTTGACAGTTTACACTGAAGCTTTCTTT. The encoded protein is CASSQELTVYTEAFF. This rearrangement joins TRBV4-3 to TRBJ1-1; a weak D match, TRBD1 (5 bases). Between the trimmed V and J ends, which lost 0 bases and 3 bases, there was a span of 11 bases. The V gene's germline CDR1 is LGHNA and CDR2 YSLEER. This CDR3 is 15 amino acids long.

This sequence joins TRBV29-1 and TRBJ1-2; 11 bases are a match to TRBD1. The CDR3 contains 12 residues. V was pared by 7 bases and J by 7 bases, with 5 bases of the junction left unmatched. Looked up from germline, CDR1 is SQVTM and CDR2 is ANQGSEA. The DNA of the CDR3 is TGCAGCGCTGGACAGGGGGCGGCTGGCTACACCTTC. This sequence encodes CSAGQGAAGYTF.

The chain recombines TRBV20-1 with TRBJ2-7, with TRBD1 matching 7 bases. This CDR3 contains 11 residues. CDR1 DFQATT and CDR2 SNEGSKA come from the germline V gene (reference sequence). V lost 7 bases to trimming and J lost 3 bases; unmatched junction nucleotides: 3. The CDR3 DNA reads TGCAGTGTTGGGACAGACTACGAGCAGTACTTC. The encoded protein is CSVGTDYEQYF.

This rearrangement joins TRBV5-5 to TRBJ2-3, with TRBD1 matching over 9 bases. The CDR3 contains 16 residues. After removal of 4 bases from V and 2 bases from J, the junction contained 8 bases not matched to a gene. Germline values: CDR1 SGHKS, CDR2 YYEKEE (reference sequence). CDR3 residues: CASSLGTGLNTDTQYF. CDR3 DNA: TGTGCCAGCAGCCTCGGGACAGGGCTAAACACAGATACGCAGTATTTT.

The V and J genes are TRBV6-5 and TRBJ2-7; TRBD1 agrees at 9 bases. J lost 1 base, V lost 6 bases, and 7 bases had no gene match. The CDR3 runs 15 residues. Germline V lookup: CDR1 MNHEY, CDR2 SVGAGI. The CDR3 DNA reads TGTGCCAGCAGCCCCCCGGGACAGGGTTCCTACGAGCAGTACTTC. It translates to CASSPPGQGSYEQYF.

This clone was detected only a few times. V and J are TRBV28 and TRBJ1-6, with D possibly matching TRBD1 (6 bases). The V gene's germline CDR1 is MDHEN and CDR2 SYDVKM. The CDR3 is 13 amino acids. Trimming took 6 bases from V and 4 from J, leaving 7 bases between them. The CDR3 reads CASSTGYNSPLHF. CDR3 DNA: TGTGCCAGCAGCACAGGGTATAATTCACCCCTCCACTTT.

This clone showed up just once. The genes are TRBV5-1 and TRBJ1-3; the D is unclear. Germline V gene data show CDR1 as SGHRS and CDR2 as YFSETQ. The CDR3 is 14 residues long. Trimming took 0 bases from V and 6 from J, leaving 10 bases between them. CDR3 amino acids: CASSLAAGINTIYF. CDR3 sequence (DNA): TGCGCCAGCAGCTTGGCAGCCGGGATAAACACCATATATTTT.

CDR3 amino acids: CASSARTGWVGGYTF. The CDR3 region has the DNA TGTGCCAGCAGTGCCCGGACAGGGTGGGTTGGTGGCTACACCTTC. The chain links TRBV25-1 to TRBJ1-2, with 8 positions matching TRBD1. Germline V gives CDR1 MGHDK, CDR2 SYGVNS. The CDR3 loop spans 15 amino acids. J gave up 7 bases and V 4 bases, and 11 bases lay outside the gene matches.

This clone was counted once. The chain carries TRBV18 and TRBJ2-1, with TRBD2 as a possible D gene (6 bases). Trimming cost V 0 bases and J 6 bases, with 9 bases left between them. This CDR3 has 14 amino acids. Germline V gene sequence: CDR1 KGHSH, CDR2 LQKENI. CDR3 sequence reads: CASSPPGLANEQFF. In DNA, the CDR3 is TGTGCCAGCTCACCACCGGGACTGGCCAATGAGCAGTTCTTC.

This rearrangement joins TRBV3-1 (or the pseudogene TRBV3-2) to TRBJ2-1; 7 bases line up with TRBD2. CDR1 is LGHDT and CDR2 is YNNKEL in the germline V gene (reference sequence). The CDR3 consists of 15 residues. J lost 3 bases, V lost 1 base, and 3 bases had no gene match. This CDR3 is CASSQGAGVYNEQFF. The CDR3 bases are TGTGCCAGCAGCCAAGGTGCGGGAGTCTACAATGAGCAGTTCTTC.

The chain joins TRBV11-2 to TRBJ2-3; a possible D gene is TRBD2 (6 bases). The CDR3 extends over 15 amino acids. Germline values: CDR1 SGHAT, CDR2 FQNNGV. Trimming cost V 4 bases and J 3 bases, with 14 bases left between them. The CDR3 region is CASSSGLLGTDTQYF. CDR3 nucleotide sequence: TGTGCCAGCAGCTCGGGACTCCTAGGGACAGATACGCAGTATTTT.

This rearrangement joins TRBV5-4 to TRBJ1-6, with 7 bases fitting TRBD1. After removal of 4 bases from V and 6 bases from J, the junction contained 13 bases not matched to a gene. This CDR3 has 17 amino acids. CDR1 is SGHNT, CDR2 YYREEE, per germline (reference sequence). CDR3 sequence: CASSADYGQALNSPLHF. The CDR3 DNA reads TGTGCCAGCAGCGCTGACTACGGACAGGCGCTTAATTCACCCCTCCACTTT.

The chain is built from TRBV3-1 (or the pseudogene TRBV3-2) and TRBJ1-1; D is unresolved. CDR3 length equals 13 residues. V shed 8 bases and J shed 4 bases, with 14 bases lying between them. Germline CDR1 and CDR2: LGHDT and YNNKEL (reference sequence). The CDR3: CASGGRVSTEAFF. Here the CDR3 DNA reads TGTGCCAGCGGAGGAAGGGTGAGCACTGAAGCTTTCTTT.

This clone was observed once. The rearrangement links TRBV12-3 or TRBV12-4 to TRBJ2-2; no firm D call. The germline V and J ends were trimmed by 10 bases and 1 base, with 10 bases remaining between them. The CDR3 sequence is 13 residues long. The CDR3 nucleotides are TGTGCCATTCAGGCCTTGAACACCGGGGAGCTGTTTTTT. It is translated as CAIQALNTGELFF.

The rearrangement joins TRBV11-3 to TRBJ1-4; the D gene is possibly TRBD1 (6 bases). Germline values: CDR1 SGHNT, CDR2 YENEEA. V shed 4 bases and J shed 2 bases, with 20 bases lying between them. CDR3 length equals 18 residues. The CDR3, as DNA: TGTGCCAGCAGCTCCCTACAGGGATCGATAGTCACTAATGAAAAACTGTTTTTT. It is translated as CASSSLQGSIVTNEKLFF.

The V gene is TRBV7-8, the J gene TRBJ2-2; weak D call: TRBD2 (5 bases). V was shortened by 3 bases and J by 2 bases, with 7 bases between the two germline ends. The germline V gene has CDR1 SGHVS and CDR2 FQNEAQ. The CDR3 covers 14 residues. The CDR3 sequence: CASSFGENTGELFF. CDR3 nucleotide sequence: TGTGCCAGCAGCTTCGGGGAAAACACCGGGGAGCTGTTTTTT.

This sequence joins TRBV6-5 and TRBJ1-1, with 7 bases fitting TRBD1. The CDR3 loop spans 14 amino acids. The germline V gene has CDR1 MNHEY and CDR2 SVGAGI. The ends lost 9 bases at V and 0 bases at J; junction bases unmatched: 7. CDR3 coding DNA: TGTGCCAGTAGAAGGGACAGTATGAACACTGAAGCTTTCTTT. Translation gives CASRRDSMNTEAFF.

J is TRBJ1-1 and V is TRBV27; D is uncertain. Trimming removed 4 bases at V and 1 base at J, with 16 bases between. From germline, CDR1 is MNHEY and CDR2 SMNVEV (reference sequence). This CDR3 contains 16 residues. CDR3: CASSSIPTPRNTEAFF. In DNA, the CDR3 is TGTGCCAGCAGTTCCATCCCGACACCTCGGAACACTGAAGCTTTCTTT.

CDR3 coding DNA: TGTGCCAGCAGCCTCCAGACAGGGCGAGGCGAAAAACTGTTTTTT. Translation gives CASSLQTGRGEKLFF. V and J are TRBV14 and TRBJ1-4; 7 nucleotides match TRBD1. Per the germline V gene, CDR1 is SGHDN and CDR2 is FVKESK. The V segment lost 4 bases and the J segment 8 bases; nucleotides outside the gene matches: 10. The CDR3 has 15 amino acids.